What follows are 9 T cell receptor beta chains derived from one specimen sequenced in a study of CD8 T cells in ankylosing spondylitis. Whole-study results and caveats: Seemingly characteristic of ankylosing spondylitis blood was a TCR beta motif consisting of about 8 highly homologous variants.

No antigen has been identified for these receptors. TCRdb used MiXCR to reprocess the 5' RACE reads, holding one entry per CDR3 protein. The table shows a few hundred thousand distinct CDR3 sequences, with 10% to 15% occurring only once. Material: blood, either unsorted or a sorted T cell fraction (not recorded which). The receptors were gathered from a male donor with ankylosing spondylitis.

V and J are TRBV5-1 and TRBJ2-1; 8 bases match TRBD2. With V trimmed by 7 bases and J by 7 bases, 10 bases remained unmatched. The CDR3 sequence is 14 residues long. CDR1 and CDR2 from the germline V gene are SGHRS and YFSETQ. CDR3 nucleotides: TGCGCCAGCTGTATCGGGAGGGCCGAAAATGAGCAGTTCTTC. Amino acids: CASCIGRAENEQFF. The full variable domain, with the rest looked up from reference TRBV5-1 and TRBJ2-1, is KAGVTQTPRYLIKTRGQQVTLSCSPISGHRSVSWYQQTPGQGLQFLFEYFSETQRNKGNFPGRFSGRQFSNSRSEMNVSTLELGDSALYLCASCIGRAENEQFFGPGTRLTVL.

The rearrangement links TRBV20-1 to TRBJ2-5; 8 bases agree with TRBD2. CDR3 length: 18 residues. Germline V CDR1 and CDR2: DFQATT, SNEGSKA (reference sequence). V was clipped by 2 bases and J by 2 bases; unmatched bases: 16. CDR3 sequence reads: CSARTPSGAGGPQETQYF. The CDR3 bases are TGCAGTGCTAGAACCCCCTCTGGGGCGGGAGGACCTCAAGAGACCCAGTACTTC.

This clonotype showed up just a few times. CDR3 nucleotides: TGTGCCAGCAGTTTTGGATTGGGAGCGAACACCGGGGAGCTGTTTTTT. This codes for CASSFGLGANTGELFF. The rearrangement links TRBV12-3 or TRBV12-4 to TRBJ2-2; tentative D call: TRBD2 (5 bases). Trimming cost V 3 bases and J 0 bases, with 11 bases left between them. CDR3 length equals 16 residues.

The gene calls are TRBV28 and TRBJ2-5, with TRBD2 matching 8 bases. This CDR3 has 16 amino acids. J gave up 4 bases and V 2 bases, and 9 bases lay outside the gene matches. Per germline, CDR1 MDHEN and CDR2 SYDVKM. The CDR3 loop reads CASSLRGLVRSETQYF. The CDR3 DNA reads TGTGCCAGCAGTTTAAGGGGACTAGTGAGGTCAGAGACCCAGTACTTC.

This clonotype was observed many times. The gene calls are TRBV29-1 and TRBJ1-3; D unclear. V dropped 7 bases and J dropped 0 bases, with 13 bases sitting between them. This CDR3 contains 14 residues. Germline V gene sequence: CDR1 SQVTM, CDR2 ANQGSEA. The CDR3 reads CSAEDGYSGNTIYF. CDR3 nucleotides: TGCAGCGCTGAGGACGGATACTCTGGAAACACCATATATTTT.

In its sample, this clonotype was seen a few times. The V and J genes are TRBV7-2 and TRBJ1-6; D possibly corresponds to TRBD1 (5 bases). Germline V gives CDR1 SGHTA, CDR2 FQGNSA. There are 16 residues in the CDR3. V lost 5 bases to trimming and J lost 8 bases, with 19 bases between them. The CDR3 sequence: CASSRGYPGSHSPLHF. CDR3 DNA: TGTGCCAGCAGCCGGGGGTATCCAGGGTCCCATTCACCCCTCCACTTT.

This clonotype was observed a handful of times. This rearrangement joins TRBV28 to TRBJ2-7; TRBD1 matches 7 bases. The CDR3 extends over 13 amino acids. V was clipped by 8 bases and J by 3 bases; unmatched bases: 7. Germline-derived CDR1 and CDR2 are MDHEN and SYDVKM. The CDR3 region has the DNA TGTGCCAGCGGACACCGGGACAGCTACGAGCAGTACTTC. Translating it yields CASGHRDSYEQYF.

This clonotype was counted many times. This rearrangement joins TRBV6-1 to TRBJ2-7; no clear D. Trimming pared 1 base from V and 3 bases from J, leaving 7 bases between. In germline, CDR1 is MNHNS, CDR2 SASEGT. The length of the CDR3 is 13 residues. CDR3 DNA: TGTGCCAGCAGTGAAGGGACGGACTACGAGCAGTACTTC. Its protein is CASSEGTDYEQYF.

This clonotype has only a few counts. This chain uses TRBV20-1 with TRBJ1-2, with TRBD1 matching over 7 bases. This CDR3 region has 10 residues. CDR1 is DFQATT and CDR2 is SNEGSKA in the germline V gene (reference sequence). The CDR3 loop is CSFDRDGYTF. In DNA, the CDR3 is TGCAGCTTTGACAGGGATGGCTACACCTTC.